The next 26 T cell receptor beta chains were all read from a single sample in a study of blood T cell repertoires in COVID-19. Assay used: immunoSEQ multiplex PCR; TCRdb lists only in-frame clones, some missing. This table has some 240,000 clones, approximately 90% appearing once. Sequenced sample: peripheral blood. The receptor set was obtained from a man between 60 and 75 years old with COVID-19, enrolled during active disease.

The chain has TRBV5-1 and TRBJ2-3; TRBD2 agrees at 9 bases. The CDR3 runs to 18 residues. Germline V gene lookup returns CDR1 SGHRS and CDR2 YFSETQ. J lost 5 bases, V lost 3 bases, and 16 bases had no gene match. CDR3 nucleotides: TGCGCCAGCAGCTCTGCCGGTACAATAGCGGGGGTTGTAGATACGCAGTATTTT. Translating gives CASSSAGTIAGVVDTQYF.

This clone was observed a single time. V is TRBV6-1 and J is TRBJ1-1; TRBD1 matches 10 bases. Germline V CDR1 and CDR2: MNHNS, SASEGT. The CDR3 is made up of 16 amino acids. J gave up 1 base and V 4 bases, and 6 bases lay outside the gene matches. The CDR3 DNA reads TGTGCCAGCAGTGCCCGGGACAGGGGAACGAACACTGAAGCTTTCTTT. Its translation is CASSARDRGTNTEAFF.

This rearrangement joins TRBV9 to TRBJ2-3; TRBD2 aligns across 16 bases. The germline V gene encodes CDR1 SGDLS and CDR2 YYNGEE. The CDR3 totals 17 residues. After removal of 4 bases from V and 5 bases from J, the junction contained 7 bases not matched to a gene. The CDR3 here is CASSKGLAGGLGDTQYF. In DNA form, the CDR3 reads TGTGCCAGCAGCAAGGGACTAGCGGGAGGGCTGGGAGATACGCAGTATTTT. The full variable domain, completed using reference TRBV9 and TRBJ2-3, is DSGVTQTPKHLITATGQRVTLRCSPRSGDLSVYWYQQSLDQGLQFLIQYYNGEERAKGNILERFSAQQFPDLHSELNLSSLELGDSALYFCASSKGLAGGLGDTQYFGPGTRLTVL.

The rearrangement joins TRBV5-1 to TRBJ2-1, with 11 bases identical to TRBD2. This CDR3 is built from 16 residues. Losses at the gene ends were 2 bases for V and 5 bases for J; bases not matched to a gene: 6. Germline lookup yields CDR1 SGHRS and CDR2 YFSETQ. Written as DNA, the CDR3 is TGCGCCAGCAGCTTACTAGCGGGAGTTGGCGACAATGAGCAGTTCTTC. Protein: CASSLLAGVGDNEQFF. The entire variable domain, with the rest obtained from reference TRBV5-1 and TRBJ2-1, is as follows: KAGVTQTPRYLIKTRGQQVTLSCSPISGHRSVSWYQQTPGQGLQFLFEYFSETQRNKGNFPGRFSGRQFSNSRSEMNVSTLELGDSALYLCASSLLAGVGDNEQFFGPGTRLTVL.

This clone was detected only once. For the CDR3, the DNA is TGTGCCAGCTCACCAGGCGGGGGTGGCTACGAGCAGTACTTC. Amino acid sequence: CASSPGGGGYEQYF. V usage is TRBV18 and J usage is TRBJ2-7, with 7 bases fitting TRBD2. Germline V gives CDR1 KGHSH, CDR2 LQKENI. This CDR3 is 14 amino acids long. V was pared by 2 bases and J by 3 bases, with 4 bases of the junction left unmatched.

The CDR3 spells CASSNQQGSNQPQHF. In DNA, the CDR3 is TGTGCCAGTAGTAACCAACAGGGGAGCAATCAGCCCCAGCATTTT. This rearrangement joins TRBV19 to TRBJ1-5; 7 bases fit TRBD1. The J segment lost 1 base and the V segment lost 4 bases, leaving 4 bases of the junction unmatched. The germline V gene encodes CDR1 LNHDA and CDR2 SQIVND (reference sequence). The CDR3 runs to 15 residues.

This clone was detected once. At one end, the junction sequence differs from germline, possibly due to a read error. This chain uses TRBV2 with TRBJ1-5, with D hard to call. Germline loops: CDR1 SNHLY, CDR2 FYNNEI. This CDR3 is built from 13 residues. The CDR3 is CASTVFSNQPQHF. The CDR3 DNA is TGTGCGAGCACCGTCTTCAGCAATCAGCCCCAGCATTTT. The full variable domain, in which reference TRBV2 and TRBJ1-5 provide the parts outside the CDR3, is EPEVTQTPSHQVTQMGQEVILRCVPISNHLYFYWYRQILGQKVEFLVSFYNNEISEKSEIFDDQFSVERPDGSNFTLKIRSTKLEDSAMYFCASTVFSNQPQHFGDGTRLSIL.

In regard to this clone: Other nucleotide sequences from this sample produce the same CDR3. The gene calls are TRBV9 and TRBJ2-2; tentatively, D is TRBD2 (6 bases). Trimming took 0 bases from V and 1 from J, leaving 7 bases between them. The germline gives CDR1 SGDLS, CDR2 YYNGEE. The CDR3 has 15 residues. CDR3 coding DNA: TGTGCCAGCAGCGTAGTGGGGGGGAACACCGGGGAGCTGTTTTTT. This codes for CASSVVGGNTGELFF.

This chain joins TRBV11-2 and TRBJ2-7; weak D call: TRBD2 (5 bases). Trimming stripped 5 bases from V and 6 bases from J, with 23 bases between. There are 16 residues in the CDR3. Per germline, CDR1 SGHAT and CDR2 FQNNGV. Here the CDR3 DNA reads TGTGCCAGCAGCCCCCCTAATCGGGGTCACGTCGGCGAGCAGTACTTC. Translating it yields CASSPPNRGHVGEQYF. The variable domain in full, completed from reference TRBV11-2 and TRBJ2-7, reads EAGVAQSPRYKIIEKRQSVAFWCNPISGHATLYWYQQILGQGPKLLIQFQNNGVVDDSQLPKDRFSAERLKGVDSTLKIQPAKLEDSAVYLCASSPPNRGHVGEQYFGPGTRLTVT.

The chain couples TRBV7-8 to TRBJ1-2, with 9 bases aligning to TRBD1. The CDR3 runs to 18 residues. Germline V gives CDR1 SGHVS, CDR2 FQNEAQ. Losses at the gene ends were 8 bases for V and 4 bases for J; bases not matched to a gene: 20. This chain's CDR3 is CASRSSGTGTRSGYGYTF. The CDR3 DNA sequence: TGTGCCAGCCGATCATCGGGGACAGGGACCCGGTCTGGCTATGGCTACACCTTC.

V and J are TRBV20-1 and TRBJ1-2, with a possible D match to TRBD1 (6 bases). The CDR3 has 13 residues. Germline V gives CDR1 DFQATT, CDR2 SNEGSKA (reference sequence). V was pared by 3 bases and J by 4 bases, with 12 bases between. CDR3 amino acids: CSASQGLSYGYTF. In DNA form, the CDR3 reads TGCAGTGCTAGTCAGGGGTTATCCTATGGCTACACCTTC.

V gene TRBV9 combines with J gene TRBJ2-3; 8 bases align to TRBD2. The CDR3 runs to 15 residues. Losses at the gene ends were 4 bases for V and 1 base for J; bases not matched to a gene: 5. The germline gives CDR1 SGDLS, CDR2 YYNGEE. The CDR3 DNA is TGTGCCAGCAGCCGGAGCGGGGGCCGCACAGATACGCAGTATTTT. Translation gives CASSRSGGRTDTQYF.

This clone was recorded once. The chain has TRBV6-5 and TRBJ2-1, with D perhaps TRBD2 (5 bases). V was shortened by 6 bases and J by 3 bases, with 9 bases between the two germline ends. Germline CDR1 reads MNHEY; CDR2 reads SVGAGI. The CDR3 has 13 residues. CDR3 DNA sequence: TGTGCCAGCAGGTACCGGGACTACAATGAGCAGTTCTTC. Its protein is CASRYRDYNEQFF.

The chain couples TRBV27 to TRBJ2-1; 11 bases match TRBD2. Germline CDR1 is MNHEY and CDR2 is SMNVEV (reference sequence). The CDR3 has 15 amino acids. Losses at the gene ends were 6 bases for V and 4 bases for J; bases not matched to a gene: 5. This CDR3 is CASSQTSGGYNEQFF. The CDR3 DNA follows: TGTGCCAGCAGCCAAACTAGCGGGGGTTACAATGAGCAGTTCTTC.

J is TRBJ1-1 and V is TRBV21-1; the table assigns TRBD1, which was not confirmed against the DNA. TRBV21-1 is a pseudogene locus. The CDR3 loop spans 20 amino acids. The CDR3 loop is CASSKASLLLRRRGRTEAFF. The DNA for the CDR3 is TGTGCCAGCAGCAAAGCGTCTTTGTTATTGCGGAGAAGGGGGCGGACTGAAGCTTTCTTT.

V gene TRBV7-3 combines with J gene TRBJ1-4, with TRBD1 matching over 8 bases. The CDR3 runs 14 residues. Unmatched junction bases numbered 4, after V lost 10 bases and J lost 0 bases. The V gene's germline CDR1 is SGHTA and CDR2 FQGTGA. CDR3 bases: TGTGCCACAGGACAGGGTGCAACTAATGAAAAACTGTTTTTT. Its translation is CATGQGATNEKLFF.

This chain uses TRBV6-1 with TRBJ2-4, with D possibly TRBD2 on 5 matching bases. The germline V gene encodes CDR1 MNHNS and CDR2 SASEGT. Deletions cut 4 bases from V and 0 bases from J, with 22 bases between. This CDR3 has 19 amino acids. CDR3 residues: CASSAHPLPDSVAKNIQYF. CDR3 coding DNA: TGTGCCAGCAGTGCCCACCCCCTTCCGGACTCGGTAGCCAAAAACATTCAGTACTTC.

In its sample, this clone was seen once. This rearrangement joins TRBV3-1 (or the pseudogene TRBV3-2) to TRBJ2-3; 9 bases map to TRBD1. V lost 4 bases, J lost 3 bases, and 5 bases stayed unmatched. The CDR3 is 15 amino acids. Germline CDR1 and CDR2: LGHDT and YNNKEL (reference sequence). The CDR3, as DNA: TGTGCCAGCAGCCTACAGGGGGCAGCGACAGATACGCAGTATTTT. Translation: CASSLQGAATDTQYF.

The CDR3 DNA reads TGCGCCAGCAGCTTGGGGACAGCAGTTGAAGCTTTCTTT. Amino acids: CASSLGTAVEAFF. The chain combines TRBV5-1 with TRBJ1-1; a possible D gene is TRBD1 (6 bases). The germline V and J ends were trimmed by 0 bases and 7 bases, with 10 bases remaining between them. The CDR3 spans 13 residues. CDR1 is SGHRS, CDR2 YFSETQ, per germline.

The V gene is TRBV10-3, the J gene TRBJ1-5; 7 positions agree with TRBD1. J gave up 7 bases and V 10 bases, and 13 bases lay outside the gene matches. This CDR3 comprises 14 residues. Germline CDR1 is ENHRY and CDR2 is SYGVKD. CDR3 DNA: TGTGCCACCAGGGGGGCAAGGGAGGGGCAGCCCCAGCATTTT. It encodes CATRGAREGQPQHF.

The chain uses TRBV6-5 and TRBJ1-1, with D maybe TRBD1 (6 bases). The length of the CDR3 is 14 residues. From germline, CDR1 is MNHEY and CDR2 SVGAGI. Deletions cut 0 bases from V and 10 bases from J, with 15 bases between. The CDR3 is CASSYSRGGGGAFF. The CDR3 DNA reads TGTGCCAGCAGTTACTCGAGAGGGGGGGGCGGAGCTTTCTTT.

This clone was seen only once. J is TRBJ1-6 and V is TRBV19; a weak D match, TRBD1 (5 bases). V shed 0 bases and J shed 3 bases, with 9 bases lying between them. Germline V gene sequence: CDR1 LNHDA, CDR2 SQIVND (reference sequence). This CDR3 is 16 amino acids long. CDR3 region: CASSIEIDSYNSPLHF. The DNA of the CDR3 is TGTGCCAGTAGTATAGAGATCGACAGCTATAATTCACCCCTCCACTTT.

V gene TRBV25-1 combines with J gene TRBJ1-3, with no clear D. Per germline, CDR1 MGHDK and CDR2 SYGVNS. The V and J ends lost 0 bases and 4 bases respectively, with 13 bases between them. CDR3 length: 16 amino acids. The CDR3 DNA reads as TGTGCCAGCAGTGAATATGAGGGCTCTCTGGGAAACACCATATATTTT. Translated, it gives CASSEYEGSLGNTIYF.

This clone was counted only a few times. The chain joins TRBV4-1 to TRBJ2-7; D possibly corresponds to TRBD1 (5 bases). Looked up from germline, CDR1 is MGHRA and CDR2 is YSYEKL. There are 13 residues in the CDR3. The V gene lost 0 bases and the J gene lost 2 bases, with 5 bases spanning the gap. The CDR3 region has the DNA TGCGCCAGCAGCCAAGACAGGGCCTACGAGCAGTACTTC. It codes for CASSQDRAYEQYF.

CDR3: CASSTKGLAGASPDYEQYF. CDR3 in DNA: TGTGCCAGCAGCACAAAGGGACTAGCGGGGGCGTCACCAGACTACGAGCAGTACTTC. The chain employs TRBV7-8 and TRBJ2-7; 14 positions agree with TRBD2. With V trimmed by 5 bases and J by 3 bases, 15 bases remained unmatched. The CDR3 totals 19 residues. CDR1 is SGHVS and CDR2 is FQNEAQ in the germline V gene.

This chain connects TRBV29-1 to TRBJ1-2, with 9 bases identical to TRBD1. Trimming cost V 4 bases and J 8 bases; bases outside gene matches: 8. Germline V gives CDR1 SQVTM, CDR2 ANQGSEA. The CDR3 length is 13 residues. The CDR3 sequence: CSVGGTGGRGYTF. The DNA of the CDR3 is TGCAGCGTTGGGGGTACAGGGGGCAGAGGCTACACCTTC.